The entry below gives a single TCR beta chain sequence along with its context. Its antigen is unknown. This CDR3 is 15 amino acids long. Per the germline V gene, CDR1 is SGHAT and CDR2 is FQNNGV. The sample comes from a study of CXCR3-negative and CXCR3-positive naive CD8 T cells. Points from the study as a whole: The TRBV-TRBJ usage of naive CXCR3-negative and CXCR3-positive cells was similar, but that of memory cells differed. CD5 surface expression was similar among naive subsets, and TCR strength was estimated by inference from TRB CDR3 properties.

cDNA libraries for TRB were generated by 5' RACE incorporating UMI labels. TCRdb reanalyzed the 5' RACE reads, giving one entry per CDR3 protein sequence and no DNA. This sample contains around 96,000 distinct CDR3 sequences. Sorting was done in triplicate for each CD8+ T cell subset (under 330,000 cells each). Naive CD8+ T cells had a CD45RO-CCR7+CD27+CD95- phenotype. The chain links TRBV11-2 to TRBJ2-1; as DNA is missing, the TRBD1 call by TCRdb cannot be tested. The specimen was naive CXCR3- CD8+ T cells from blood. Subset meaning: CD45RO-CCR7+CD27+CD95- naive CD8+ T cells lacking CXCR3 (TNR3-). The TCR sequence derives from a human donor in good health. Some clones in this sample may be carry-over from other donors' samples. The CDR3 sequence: CASSSRTGGVNEQFF.